These 12 T cell receptor beta chains share one sample of origin, sequenced in a study of T cells in localized non-small cell lung cancer. TCRdb's table, derived via immunoSEQ multiplex PCR, lists solely in-frame clones and lacks some. The table includes tens of thousands of clones, around 85% detected once. The sequencing here drew on peripheral blood, taken before any cancer treatment. The source of these receptors is a female donor older than 55 with stage I lung adenocarcinoma.

The chain is built from TRBV4-2 and TRBJ2-3; no reliable D call. Germline CDR1 LGHNA, CDR2 YNFKEQ. V dropped 2 bases and J dropped 6 bases, with 18 bases sitting between them. The CDR3 is 16 residues long. The CDR3 reads CASSQLSPTATDTQYF. The CDR3 region has the DNA TGTGCCAGCAGCCAACTGAGTCCCACCGCTACGGATACGCAGTATTTT.

The rearrangement links TRBV7-9 to TRBJ2-5; 8 bases align to TRBD2. The CDR3 totals 15 residues. Germline V gives CDR1 SEHNR, CDR2 FQNEAQ (reference sequence). The junction had 11 bases not matched to a gene; V was cut back by 4 bases and J by 7 bases. The CDR3 region is CASSSTAGAPGTQYF. The DNA for the CDR3 is TGTGCCAGCAGCTCCACAGCGGGGGCCCCCGGGACCCAGTACTTC.

V gene TRBV7-2 combines with J gene TRBJ2-5, with 8 positions matching TRBD2. V lost 5 bases and J lost 4; bases outside the gene matches: 12. Germline lookup yields CDR1 SGHTA and CDR2 FQGNSA. The CDR3 sequence is 16 residues long. The CDR3: CASSPRRVAGLETQYF. CDR3 nucleotide sequence: TGTGCCAGCAGCCCGAGGAGAGTAGCGGGGTTAGAGACCCAGTACTTC.

The chain recombines TRBV6-5 with TRBJ1-5, with D uncertain. The germline V gene has CDR1 MNHEY and CDR2 SVGAGI. Between the trimmed V and J ends, which lost 10 bases and 4 bases, there was a span of 8 bases. This CDR3 has 11 residues. The CDR3 sequence: CATRENQPQHF. The CDR3 DNA is TGTGCCACAAGAGAAAATCAGCCCCAGCATTTT.

This sequence joins TRBV7-2 and TRBJ2-1, with 8 nucleotides matching TRBD2. J gave up 9 bases and V 6 bases, and 10 bases lay outside the gene matches. The length of the CDR3 is 14 residues. CDR1 and CDR2 (germline): SGHTA, FQGNSA. CDR3 amino acids: CASRPGAGAGEQFF. The CDR3 region has the DNA TGTGCCAGCAGACCTGGAGCGGGAGCGGGTGAGCAGTTCTTC.

The V gene is TRBV19, the J gene TRBJ1-5, with D possibly being TRBD1 (5 bases). CDR1 and CDR2 (germline): LNHDA, SQIVND (reference sequence). This CDR3 comprises 15 residues. V was shortened by 5 bases and J by 5 bases, with 16 bases between the two germline ends. In DNA, the CDR3 is TGTGCCAGTAGTCAGGGAATAGACGGGTATCAGCCCCAGCATTTT. Translating it yields CASSQGIDGYQPQHF.

The chain is built from TRBV5-1 and TRBJ2-3; TRBD2 matches at 9 bases. Germline V gene lookup returns CDR1 SGHRS and CDR2 YFSETQ. After removal of 0 bases from V and 2 bases from J, the junction contained 7 bases not matched to a gene. The CDR3 has 17 residues. CDR3 loop: CASSLVGLAGTTDTQYF. The CDR3 nucleotides are TGCGCCAGCAGCTTGGTTGGCCTAGCGGGGACCACAGATACGCAGTATTTT.

The table lists this clone with a few counts. V is TRBV5-5 and J is TRBJ1-2; the D is unclear. CDR1 is SGHKS, CDR2 YYEKEE, per germline (reference sequence). CDR3 length: 14 residues. V was shortened by 5 bases and J by 4 bases, with 15 bases between the two germline ends. CDR3 in amino acids: CASRPGGSGYGYTF. The CDR3 DNA is TGTGCCAGCAGGCCTGGAGGATCGGGCTATGGCTACACCTTC.

J is TRBJ2-7 and V is TRBV4-2; D uncertain. The germline V gene encodes CDR1 LGHNA and CDR2 YNFKEQ. V lost 0 bases and J lost 2, with 5 bases in between. The CDR3 runs to 13 residues. CDR3 amino acids: CASSQEVTYEQYF. The CDR3 DNA follows: TGTGCCAGCAGCCAAGAGGTAACCTACGAGCAGTACTTC.

The J gene is TRBJ1-1, the V gene TRBV15, with D possibly being TRBD1 (6 bases). The V and J ends lost 2 bases and 2 bases respectively, with 12 bases between them. The CDR3 length is 15 residues. Looked up from germline, CDR1 is LNHNV and CDR2 is YYDKDF (reference sequence). The CDR3 nucleotides are TGTGCCACCAGCAGACTACAGGGCGCTAACACTGAAGCTTTCTTT. Amino acids: CATSRLQGANTEAFF.

The chain joins TRBV5-1 to TRBJ2-3; D ambiguous. Trimming removed 2 bases from V and 2 bases from J, with 6 bases in between. Germline V gives CDR1 SGHRS, CDR2 YFSETQ. The CDR3 extends over 13 amino acids. The chain's CDR3 is CASSLQHTDTQYF. The CDR3 DNA reads as TGCGCCAGCAGCTTACAGCACACAGATACGCAGTATTTT.

This clone has only one observation. The chain links TRBV10-2 to TRBJ1-5; no firm D call. The CDR3 is made up of 13 amino acids. Trimming removed 5 bases at V and 5 bases at J, with 10 bases between. Germline lookup yields CDR1 WSHSY and CDR2 SAAADI. The chain's CDR3 is CASSRSIDQPQHF. The CDR3 bases are TGCGCCAGCAGTCGGAGTATCGATCAGCCCCAGCATTTT.